These 23 T cell receptor beta chains were all obtained from the same sample, sequenced in a study of shared clonotypes between healthy human individuals. Using immunoSEQ multiplex PCR, the repertoire was profiled, and TCRdb retains in-frame clones only, with some absent. The repertoire holds about 2.3 million clones, 85% to 95% seen once, with 0.3% to 0.4% in the top ten. Sequenced material: naive CD4+ T cells from PBMCs. The subset: CD45RA+ positively selected. These TCRs come from a man aged 18 to 29 in good health. Some clones in this sample may be carry-over from other donors' samples.

The rearrangement links TRBV7-2 to TRBJ2-3; unclear D gene. This CDR3 is built from 11 residues. Germline values: CDR1 SGHTA, CDR2 FQGNSA. The V and J ends lost 3 bases and 8 bases respectively, with 6 bases between them. The DNA for the CDR3 is TGTGCCAGCAGCTTTCATGTTACGCAGTATTTT. Translated, it gives CASSFHVTQYF.

This clone appeared a few times. This chain links TRBV9 with TRBJ2-1, with D possibly TRBD1 on 6 matching bases. Germline V lookup: CDR1 SGDLS, CDR2 YYNGEE. Trimming pared 2 bases from V and 0 bases from J, leaving 12 bases between. The CDR3 is 16 amino acids. For the CDR3, the DNA is TGTGCCAGCAGCGTGGGACATACAAGCTCCTACAATGAGCAGTTCTTC. This encodes CASSVGHTSSYNEQFF. Filled out from reference TRBV9 and TRBJ2-1, the complete variable domain reads DSGVTQTPKHLITATGQRVTLRCSPRSGDLSVYWYQQSLDQGLQFLIQYYNGEERAKGNILERFSAQQFPDLHSELNLSSLELGDSALYFCASSVGHTSSYNEQFFGPGTRLTVL.

The CDR3 spells CASSLGAGETQYF. CDR3 sequence (DNA): TGTGCCAGCAGCTTAGGGGCGGGAGAGACCCAGTACTTC. This sequence joins TRBV7-6 and TRBJ2-5, with D possibly being TRBD2 (5 bases). This CDR3 spans 13 amino acids. Germline V gene lookup returns CDR1 SGHVS and CDR2 FNYEAQ. V lost 1 base to trimming and J lost 4 bases, with 7 bases between them.

This chain uses TRBV9 with TRBJ2-7; D is perhaps TRBD2 (6 bases). Germline values: CDR1 SGDLS, CDR2 YYNGEE. There are 16 residues in the CDR3. Trimming stripped 4 bases from V and 2 bases from J, with 19 bases between. The CDR3 coding sequence is TGTGCCAGCAGCACTCAAGCCGGGACTGCCCCCTACGAGCAGTACTTC. This gives the protein CASSTQAGTAPYEQYF.

The rearrangement links TRBV9 to TRBJ2-4; a possible D gene is TRBD1 (7 bases). CDR1 is SGDLS, CDR2 YYNGEE, per germline. The CDR3 spans 15 residues. V was shortened by 3 bases and J by 8 bases, with 18 bases between the two germline ends. CDR3 sequence (DNA): TGTGCCAGCAGCGAATCACAGGGGCGGAGGGACATTCAGTACTTC. It codes for CASSESQGRRDIQYF.

This rearrangement joins TRBV28 to TRBJ2-7; the D call may be TRBD1 or TRBD2 (5 bases each). This CDR3 has 18 amino acids. Germline lookup yields CDR1 MDHEN and CDR2 SYDVKM. V shed 5 bases and J shed 3 bases, with 26 bases lying between them. Here the CDR3 DNA reads TGTGCCAGCAGTATGATGGTGGGAACGGGGCCGGGGCACTACGAGCAGTACTTC. This encodes CASSMMVGTGPGHYEQYF.

This clone was picked up a small number of times. In DNA, the CDR3 is TGCAGCGGGGGGTTAGTGGACACTGAAGCTTTCTTT. Translated: CSGGLVDTEAFF. The V and J genes are TRBV29-1 and TRBJ1-1; weak D call: TRBD1 (5 bases). This CDR3 spans 12 amino acids. Trimming took 7 bases from V and 3 from J, leaving 12 bases between them. CDR1 is SQVTM and CDR2 is ANQGSEA in the germline V gene.

This chain joins TRBV6-5 and TRBJ2-5; D gene unclear. Germline-derived CDR1 and CDR2 are MNHEY and SVGAGI. The ends were cut back, 5 bases at V and 0 bases at J, with 7 bases in the middle. The CDR3 runs 13 residues. The CDR3 is CASSGPYQETQYF. CDR3 nucleotides: TGTGCCAGCAGTGGACCGTACCAAGAGACCCAGTACTTC.

About this clone itself: Additional DNA sequences in this sample encode the identical CDR3. The rearrangement links TRBV5-1 to TRBJ1-1; no clear D. V lost 0 bases and J 1 base, leaving 4 bases between the germline ends. This CDR3 contains 13 residues. The germline V gene has CDR1 SGHRS and CDR2 YFSETQ. CDR3 DNA: TGCGCCAGCAGCTTGGGTGAGAACACTGAAGCTTTCTTT. Translated, it gives CASSLGENTEAFF.

The chain uses TRBV5-5 and TRBJ2-3; D ambiguous. Trimming pared 2 bases from V and 0 bases from J, leaving 7 bases between. The CDR3 has 14 residues. Germline CDR1 SGHKS, CDR2 YYEKEE (reference sequence). The DNA of the CDR3 is TGTGCCAGCAGCTTTGGACGGAGCACAGATACGCAGTATTTT. Its protein is CASSFGRSTDTQYF.

The chain couples TRBV7-9 to TRBJ2-3; maybe TRBD2 (6 bases). Deletions cut 5 bases from V and 0 bases from J, with 24 bases between. CDR1 and CDR2 from the germline V gene are SEHNR and FQNEAQ (reference sequence). This CDR3 is built from 19 residues. This CDR3 is CASSDRRAGSPTSTDTQYF. CDR3 nucleotide sequence: TGTGCCAGCAGCGACCGACGGGCGGGAAGCCCTACTAGCACAGATACGCAGTATTTT.

The V gene is TRBV7-9, the J gene TRBJ1-1; D unresolved. This CDR3 is 14 amino acids long. Germline CDR1 reads SEHNR; CDR2 reads FQNEAQ (reference sequence). Trimming removed 5 bases at V and 3 bases at J, with 13 bases between. The CDR3 region is CASSPKNSDTEAFF. Here the CDR3 DNA reads TGTGCCAGCAGCCCGAAGAATTCGGACACTGAAGCTTTCTTT.

V is TRBV15 and J is TRBJ1-2, with D perhaps TRBD1 (5 bases). The CDR3 consists of 16 residues. CDR1 is LNHNV, CDR2 YYDKDF, per germline (reference sequence). V was clipped by 0 bases and J by 5 bases, with 16 bases between them. CDR3 sequence reads: CATSRDLEGRFYGYTF. For the CDR3, the DNA is TGTGCCACCAGCAGAGATCTCGAGGGGCGATTTTATGGCTACACCTTC.

The gene calls are TRBV29-1 and TRBJ2-2; 9 nucleotides match TRBD2. Trimming removed 2 bases from V and 6 bases from J; junction bases left unmatched: 4. Germline V gene sequence: CDR1 SQVTM, CDR2 ANQGSEA. The CDR3 sequence is 14 residues long. The CDR3, as DNA: TGCAGCGTTGAATCCAGCGGGAGGCCCGGGGAGCTGTTTTTT. Translation: CSVESSGRPGELFF.

Here the CDR3 reads CASSRPSGSSYNEQFF. CDR3 coding DNA: TGCGCCAGCAGCCGTCCGAGCGGAAGCTCCTACAATGAGCAGTTCTTC. This chain links TRBV4-1 with TRBJ2-1, with a possible D match to TRBD2 (5 bases). Germline CDR1 MGHRA, CDR2 YSYEKL. The CDR3 loop spans 16 amino acids. Trimming left V 4 bases short and J 0 bases short, with 13 bases between.

The V call is TRBV28, the J call TRBJ2-1; TRBD2 matches 7 bases. The germline gives CDR1 MDHEN, CDR2 SYDVKM. This CDR3 has 14 residues. Unmatched junction bases numbered 4, after V lost 7 bases and J lost 1 base. CDR3: CASISGFSYNEQFF. The DNA of the CDR3 is TGTGCCAGCATTAGCGGGTTTTCCTACAATGAGCAGTTCTTC. Together with reference TRBV28 and TRBJ2-1, the CDR3 gives the full variable domain: DVKVTQSSRYLVKRTGEKVFLECVQDMDHENMFWYRQDPGLGLRLIYFSYDVKMKEKGDIPEGYSVSREKKERFSLILESASTNQTSMYLCASISGFSYNEQFFGPGTRLTVL.

J is TRBJ2-2 and V is TRBV11-3; 7 nucleotides line up with TRBD2. The V gene's germline CDR1 is SGHNT and CDR2 YENEEA. The length of the CDR3 is 14 residues. The junction had 3 bases not matched to a gene; V was cut back by 5 bases and J by 3 bases. The CDR3 protein is CASSPRGDTGELFF. The CDR3 DNA follows: TGTGCCAGCAGCCCCCGGGGGGACACCGGGGAGCTGTTTTTT.

This rearrangement joins TRBV7-3 to TRBJ2-5, with 7 nucleotides matching TRBD1. Trimming removed 4 bases from V and 1 base from J; junction bases left unmatched: 3. The CDR3 spans 14 residues. Germline assignment: CDR1 SGHTA and CDR2 FQGTGA. The CDR3 DNA reads TGTGCCAGCAGCTCCCGGGACAGCCAAGAGACCCAGTACTTC. Its protein product is CASSSRDSQETQYF.

The chain uses TRBV4-3 and TRBJ2-3; D is unclear. Between the trimmed V and J ends, which lost 0 bases and 1 base, there was a span of 5 bases. Germline assignment: CDR1 LGHNA and CDR2 YSLEER. The CDR3 covers 14 residues. The DNA for the CDR3 is TGCGCCAGCAGCCAAGATCACCGCACAGATACGCAGTATTTT. It specifies CASSQDHRTDTQYF.

CDR3: CASSYEGTSGTGEQYF. The CDR3 DNA is TGTGCCAGCAGCTACGAGGGGACTAGCGGGACAGGCGAGCAGTACTTC. The V gene is TRBV11-2, the J gene TRBJ2-7; TRBD2 agrees at 13 bases. Germline V lookup: CDR1 SGHAT, CDR2 FQNNGV. The ends lost 4 bases at V and 6 bases at J; junction bases unmatched: 9. The CDR3 is 16 residues long.

This chain connects TRBV20-1 to TRBJ2-7, with D possibly matching TRBD1 (6 bases). V lost 7 bases and J lost 2, with 9 bases in between. This CDR3 is 11 amino acids long. The germline V gene encodes CDR1 DFQATT and CDR2 SNEGSKA (reference sequence). CDR3 DNA: TGCAGTGGGGACAACACCTACGAGCAGTACTTC. Encoded protein: CSGDNTYEQYF.

The chain employs TRBV7-2 and TRBJ2-3; D uncertain. The CDR3 covers 14 residues. CDR1 SGHTA and CDR2 FQGNSA come from the germline V gene. The germline V and J ends were trimmed by 2 bases and 3 bases, with 9 bases remaining between them. CDR3 bases: TGTGCCAGCAGCTTACTGTCCCGGACAGATACGCAGTATTTT. Its protein product is CASSLLSRTDTQYF.

About this clone: At the DNA level, this CDR3 is encoded by other sequences in the same sample as well. V and J are TRBV7-9 and TRBJ2-2, with D possibly being TRBD1 or TRBD2 (5 bases each). This CDR3 comprises 14 residues. With 2 bases removed from V and 5 bases from J, the gap between germline ends came to 9 bases. Germline V gene data show CDR1 as SEHNR and CDR2 as FQNEAQ (reference sequence). CDR3 DNA sequence: TGTGCCAGCAGCTTAAATGGGGGAACCGGGGAGCTGTTTTTT. The encoded protein is CASSLNGGTGELFF.